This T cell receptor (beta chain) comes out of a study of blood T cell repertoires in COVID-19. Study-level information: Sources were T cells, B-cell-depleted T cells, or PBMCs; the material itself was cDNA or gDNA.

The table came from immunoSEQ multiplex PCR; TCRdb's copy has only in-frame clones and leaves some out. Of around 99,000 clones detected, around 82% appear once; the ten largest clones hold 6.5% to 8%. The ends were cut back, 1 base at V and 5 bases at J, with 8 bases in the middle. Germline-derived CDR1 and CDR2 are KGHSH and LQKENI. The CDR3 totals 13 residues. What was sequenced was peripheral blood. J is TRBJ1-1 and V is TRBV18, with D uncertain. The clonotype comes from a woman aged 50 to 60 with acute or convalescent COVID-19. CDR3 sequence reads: CASSPRRETEAFF. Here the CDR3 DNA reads TGTGCCAGCTCACCACGACGGGAGACTGAAGCTTTCTTT.